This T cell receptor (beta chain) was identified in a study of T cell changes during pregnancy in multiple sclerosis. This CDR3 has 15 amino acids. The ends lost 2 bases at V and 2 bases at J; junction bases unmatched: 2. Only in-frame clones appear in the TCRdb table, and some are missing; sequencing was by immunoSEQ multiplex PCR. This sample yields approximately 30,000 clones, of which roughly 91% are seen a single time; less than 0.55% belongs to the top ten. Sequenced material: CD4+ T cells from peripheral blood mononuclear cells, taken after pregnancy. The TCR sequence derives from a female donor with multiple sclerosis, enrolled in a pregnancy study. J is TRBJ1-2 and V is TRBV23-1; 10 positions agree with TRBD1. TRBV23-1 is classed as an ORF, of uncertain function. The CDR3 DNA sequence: TGCGCCAGCAGTCAACCGGGACAGGGGAACTATGGCTACACCTTC. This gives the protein CASSQPGQGNYGYTF.